Detailed here is one T cell receptor (beta chain). Its antigen is not identified. V lost 5 bases, J lost 5 bases, and 6 bases stayed unmatched. Germline-derived CDR1 and CDR2 are SEHNR and FQNEAQ (reference sequence). This CDR3 has 15 residues. This entry is derived from a study of T cell responses to AZD1222 COVID-19 vaccine. Sequencing used immunoSEQ multiplex PCR; TCRdb keeps in-frame clones, though not all of them. The table shows 110,000 or so clones, with about 91% occurring only once. Study-wide results and caveats: Seropositivity was recorded at baseline in only six AZD1222 recipients. Most donors were white British, females outnumbered males, and clonal diversity was possibly underestimated.

The sequencing here drew on peripheral blood, taken 28 days after the second AZD1222 dose. The source is an adult who received the AZD1222 COVID-19 vaccine. The rearrangement links TRBV7-9 to TRBJ1-4, with 9 bases aligning to TRBD1. The CDR3 nucleotides are TGTGCCAGCAGCGGCCGGGACAGGGACAATGAAAAACTGTTTTTT. Protein product: CASSGRDRDNEKLFF.